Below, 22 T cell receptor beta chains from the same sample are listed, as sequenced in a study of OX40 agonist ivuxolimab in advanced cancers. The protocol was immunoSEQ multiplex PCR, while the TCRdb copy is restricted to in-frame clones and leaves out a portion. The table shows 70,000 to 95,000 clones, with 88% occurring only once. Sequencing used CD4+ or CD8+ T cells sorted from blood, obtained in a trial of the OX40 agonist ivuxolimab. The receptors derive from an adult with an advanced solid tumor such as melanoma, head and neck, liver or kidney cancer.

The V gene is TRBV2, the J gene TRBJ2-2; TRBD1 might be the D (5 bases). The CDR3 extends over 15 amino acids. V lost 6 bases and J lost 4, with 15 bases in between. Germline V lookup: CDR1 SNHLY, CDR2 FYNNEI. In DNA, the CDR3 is TGTGCCAGCAGCCGGGTTGGGGCGAGCACCGGGGAGCTGTTTTTT. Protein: CASSRVGASTGELFF.

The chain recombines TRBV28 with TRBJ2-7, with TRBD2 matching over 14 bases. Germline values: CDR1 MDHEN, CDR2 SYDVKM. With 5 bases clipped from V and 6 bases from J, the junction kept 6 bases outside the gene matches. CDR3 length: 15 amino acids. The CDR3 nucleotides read TGTGCCAGCAGTATCGGGACTAGCGGGAGTTCCGAGCAGTACTTC. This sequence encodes CASSIGTSGSSEQYF.

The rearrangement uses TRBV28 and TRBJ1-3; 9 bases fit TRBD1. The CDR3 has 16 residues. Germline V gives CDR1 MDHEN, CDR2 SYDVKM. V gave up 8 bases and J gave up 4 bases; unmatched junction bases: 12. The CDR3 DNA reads TGTGCCAGCGCTACGTTACAGGGGGCAAGGGGAAACACCATATATTTT. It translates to CASATLQGARGNTIYF.

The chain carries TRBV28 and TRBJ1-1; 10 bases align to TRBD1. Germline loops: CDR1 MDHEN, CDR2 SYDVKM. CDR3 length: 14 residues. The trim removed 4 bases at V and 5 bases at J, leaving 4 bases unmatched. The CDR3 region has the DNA TGTGCCAGCAGTTCCGGACAGGGGGAGACTGAAGCTTTCTTT. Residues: CASSSGQGETEAFF.

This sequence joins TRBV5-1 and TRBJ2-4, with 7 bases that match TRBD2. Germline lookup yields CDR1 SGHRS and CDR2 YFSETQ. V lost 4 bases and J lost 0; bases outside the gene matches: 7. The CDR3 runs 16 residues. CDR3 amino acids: CASSPAGLLAKNIQYF. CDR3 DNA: TGCGCCAGCAGCCCAGCGGGACTCCTAGCCAAAAACATTCAGTACTTC.

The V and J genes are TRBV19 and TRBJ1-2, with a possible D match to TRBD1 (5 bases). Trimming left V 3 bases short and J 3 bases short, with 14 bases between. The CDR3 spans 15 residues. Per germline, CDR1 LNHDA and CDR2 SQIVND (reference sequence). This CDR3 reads CASSISRDIYYGYTF. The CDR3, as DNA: TGTGCCAGTAGTATCTCCAGGGATATCTACTATGGCTACACCTTC.

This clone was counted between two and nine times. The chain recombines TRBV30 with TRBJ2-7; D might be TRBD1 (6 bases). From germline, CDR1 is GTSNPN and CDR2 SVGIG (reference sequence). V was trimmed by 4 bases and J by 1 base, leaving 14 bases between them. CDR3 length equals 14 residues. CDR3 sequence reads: CAWKQGLRSYEQYF. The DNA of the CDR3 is TGTGCCTGGAAACAGGGTTTAAGGTCCTACGAGCAGTACTTC.

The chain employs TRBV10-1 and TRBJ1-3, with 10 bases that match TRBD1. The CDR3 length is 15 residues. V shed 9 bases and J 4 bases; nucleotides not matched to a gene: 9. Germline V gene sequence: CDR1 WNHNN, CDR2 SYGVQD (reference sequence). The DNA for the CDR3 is TGCGCCAGTGGCAGACAGGGGGCGCCCGGAAACACCATATATTTT. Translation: CASGRQGAPGNTIYF.

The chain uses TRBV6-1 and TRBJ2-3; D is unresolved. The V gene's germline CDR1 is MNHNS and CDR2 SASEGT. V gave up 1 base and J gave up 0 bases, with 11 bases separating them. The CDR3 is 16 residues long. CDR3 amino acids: CASSEDRFGSTDTQYF. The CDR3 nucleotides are TGTGCCAGCAGTGAAGACCGGTTTGGCAGCACAGATACGCAGTATTTT.

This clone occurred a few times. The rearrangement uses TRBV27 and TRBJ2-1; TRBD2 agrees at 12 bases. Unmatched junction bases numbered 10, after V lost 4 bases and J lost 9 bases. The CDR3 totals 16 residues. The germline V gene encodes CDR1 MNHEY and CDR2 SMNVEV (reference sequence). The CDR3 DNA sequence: TGTGCCAGCAGTTCCTCGACTAGCGGGAGTTCTGGTGAGCAGTTCTTC. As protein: CASSSSTSGSSGEQFF.

The CDR3 reads CASRSGTGNYNEQFF. The DNA for the CDR3 is TGTGCCAGCAGATCCGGGACAGGGAACTACAATGAGCAGTTCTTC. This chain uses TRBV28 with TRBJ2-1, with 9 bases lining up with TRBD1. The CDR3 has 15 residues. Trimming removed 6 bases from V and 3 bases from J; junction bases left unmatched: 6. Germline V CDR1 and CDR2: MDHEN, SYDVKM.

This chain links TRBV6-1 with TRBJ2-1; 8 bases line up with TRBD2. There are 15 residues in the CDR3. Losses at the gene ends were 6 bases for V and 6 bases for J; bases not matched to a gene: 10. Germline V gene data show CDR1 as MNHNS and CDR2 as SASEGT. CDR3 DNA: TGTGCCAGCAGGCCCGCGGGGACTAGTCTCAATGAGCAGTTCTTC. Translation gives CASRPAGTSLNEQFF.

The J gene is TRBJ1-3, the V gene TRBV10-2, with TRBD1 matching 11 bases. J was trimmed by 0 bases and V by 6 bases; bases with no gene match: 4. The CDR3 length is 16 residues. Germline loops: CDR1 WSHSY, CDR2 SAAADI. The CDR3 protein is CASRGTGGSSGNTIYF. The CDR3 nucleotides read TGCGCCAGCAGAGGGACAGGGGGAAGCTCTGGAAACACCATATATTTT.

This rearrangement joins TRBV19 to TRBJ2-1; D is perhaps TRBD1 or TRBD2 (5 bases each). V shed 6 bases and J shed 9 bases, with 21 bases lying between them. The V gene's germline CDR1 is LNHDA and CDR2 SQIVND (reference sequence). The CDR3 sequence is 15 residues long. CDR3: CASRAGGGVRGEQFF. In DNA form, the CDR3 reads TGTGCCAGTAGGGCAGGAGGCGGAGTAAGGGGTGAGCAGTTCTTC.

CDR3 protein: CASSGDRGLGNSPLHF. Here the CDR3 DNA reads TGTGCCAGCAGTGGAGACAGGGGGCTGGGTAATTCACCCCTCCACTTT. This chain connects TRBV6-1 to TRBJ1-6; 10 nucleotides match TRBD1. The CDR3 sequence is 16 residues long. Trimming took 4 bases from V and 6 from J; bases not matched to a gene: 6. Germline CDR1 reads MNHNS; CDR2 reads SASEGT.

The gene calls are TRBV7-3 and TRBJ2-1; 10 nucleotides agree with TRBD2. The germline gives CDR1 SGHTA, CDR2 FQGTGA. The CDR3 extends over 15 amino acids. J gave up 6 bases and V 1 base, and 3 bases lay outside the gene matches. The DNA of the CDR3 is TGTGCCAGCAGCTTAAAGTCTAGCGGGAGCAATGAGCAGTTCTTC. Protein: CASSLKSSGSNEQFF.

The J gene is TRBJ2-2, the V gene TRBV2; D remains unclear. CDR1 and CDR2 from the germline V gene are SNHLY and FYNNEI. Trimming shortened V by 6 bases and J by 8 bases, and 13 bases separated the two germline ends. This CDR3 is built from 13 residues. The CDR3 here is CASSGIGLGELFF. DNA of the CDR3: TGTGCCAGCAGCGGAATCGGTTTGGGGGAGCTGTTTTTT.

The CDR3 DNA reads as TGTGCCAGCAGCTTAGCCCCGACCCATGGCTACACCTTC. It encodes CASSLAPTHGYTF. V gene TRBV7-2 combines with J gene TRBJ1-2; D unresolved. From germline, CDR1 is SGHTA and CDR2 FQGNSA. The CDR3 is made up of 13 amino acids. Deletions cut 0 bases from V and 6 bases from J, with 8 bases between. Variable domain in full (rest from reference TRBV7-2 and TRBJ1-2): GAGVSQSPSNKVTEKGKDVELRCDPISGHTALYWYRQSLGQGLEFLIYFQGNSAPDKSGLPSDRFSAERTGGSVSTLTIQRTQQEDSAVYLCASSLAPTHGYTFGSGTRLTVV.

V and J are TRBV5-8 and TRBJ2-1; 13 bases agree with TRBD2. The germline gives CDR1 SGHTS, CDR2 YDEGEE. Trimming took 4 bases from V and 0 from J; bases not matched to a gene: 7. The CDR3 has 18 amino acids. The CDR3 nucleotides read TGTGCCAGCAGCGCCCCGGGACTAGCGGGAAGCTCCTACAATGAGCAGTTCTTC. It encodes CASSAPGLAGSSYNEQFF.

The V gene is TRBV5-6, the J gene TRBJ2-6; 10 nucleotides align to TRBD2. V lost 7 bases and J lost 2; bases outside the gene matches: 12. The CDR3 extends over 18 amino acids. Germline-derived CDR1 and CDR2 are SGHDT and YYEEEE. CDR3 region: CASGAFSGRNPGANVLTF. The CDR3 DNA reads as TGTGCCAGCGGAGCATTTAGCGGGAGGAACCCTGGGGCCAACGTCCTGACTTTC.

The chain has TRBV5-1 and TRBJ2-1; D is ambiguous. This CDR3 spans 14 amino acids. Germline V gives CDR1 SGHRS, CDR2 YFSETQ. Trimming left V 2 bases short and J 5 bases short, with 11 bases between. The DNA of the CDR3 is TGCGCCAGCAGCTTTCTTGGCGAGGACAATGAGCAGTTCTTC. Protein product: CASSFLGEDNEQFF.

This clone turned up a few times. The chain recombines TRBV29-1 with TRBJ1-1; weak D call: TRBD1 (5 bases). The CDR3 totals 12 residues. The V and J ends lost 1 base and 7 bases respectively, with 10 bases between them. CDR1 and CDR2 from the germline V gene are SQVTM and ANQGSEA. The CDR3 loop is CSVEGGTGEAFF. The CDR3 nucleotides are TGCAGCGTTGAAGGAGGGACGGGTGAAGCTTTCTTT.